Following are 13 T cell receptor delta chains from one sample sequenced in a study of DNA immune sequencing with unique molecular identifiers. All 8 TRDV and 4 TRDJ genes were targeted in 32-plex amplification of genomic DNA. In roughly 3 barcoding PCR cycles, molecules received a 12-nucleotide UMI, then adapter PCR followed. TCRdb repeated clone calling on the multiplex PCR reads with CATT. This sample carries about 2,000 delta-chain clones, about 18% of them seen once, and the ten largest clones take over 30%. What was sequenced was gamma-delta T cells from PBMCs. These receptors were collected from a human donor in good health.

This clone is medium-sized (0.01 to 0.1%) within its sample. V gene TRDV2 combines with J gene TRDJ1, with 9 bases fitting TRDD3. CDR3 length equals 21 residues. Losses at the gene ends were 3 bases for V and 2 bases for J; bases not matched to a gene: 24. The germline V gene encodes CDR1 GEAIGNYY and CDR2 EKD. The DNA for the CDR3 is TGTGCCTGTGACTCGGTGCACATTATTGGGGGATATATGAACCAAACCGATAAACTCATCTTT. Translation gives CACDSVHIIGGYMNQTDKLIF.

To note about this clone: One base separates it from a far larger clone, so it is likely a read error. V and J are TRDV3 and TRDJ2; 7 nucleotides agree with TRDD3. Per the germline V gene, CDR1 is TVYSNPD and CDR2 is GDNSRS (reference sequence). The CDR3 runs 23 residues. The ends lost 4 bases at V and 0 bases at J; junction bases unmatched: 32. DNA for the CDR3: TGTGCCTACTCCTTTGGGGGAATAATCCCCACTCCTGGGGCTGGCTCTTTGACAGCACAACTCTTCTTT. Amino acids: CAYSFGGIIPTPGAGSLTAQLFF.

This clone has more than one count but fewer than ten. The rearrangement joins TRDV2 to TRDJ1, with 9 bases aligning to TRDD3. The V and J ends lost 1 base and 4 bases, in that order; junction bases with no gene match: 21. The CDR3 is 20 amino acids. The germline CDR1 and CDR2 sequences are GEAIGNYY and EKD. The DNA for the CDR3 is TGTGCCTGTGACACACTTCTACTGAGCCGGCCTGGGGGATTTGACGATAAACTCATCTTT. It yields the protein CACDTLLLSRPGGFDDKLIF.

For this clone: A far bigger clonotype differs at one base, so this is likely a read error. Here the CDR3 DNA reads TGTGCTCTTGGGGAACTTTCCTACATCCTACAGGGGGTTTTGTACACCGATAAACTCATCTTT. Its protein is CALGELSYILQGVLYTDKLIF. V usage is TRDV1 and J usage is TRDJ1; 7 bases are shared with TRDD2. Germline CDR1 and CDR2: TSWWSYY and QGS. CDR3 length equals 21 residues. J lost 0 bases, V lost 0 bases, and 19 bases had no gene match.

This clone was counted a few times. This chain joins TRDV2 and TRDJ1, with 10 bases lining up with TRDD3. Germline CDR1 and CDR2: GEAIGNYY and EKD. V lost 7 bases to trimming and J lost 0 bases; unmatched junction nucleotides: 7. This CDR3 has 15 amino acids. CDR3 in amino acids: CACVTGGFYTDKLIF. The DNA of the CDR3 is TGTGCCTGCGTTACTGGGGGATTCTACACCGATAAACTCATCTTT.

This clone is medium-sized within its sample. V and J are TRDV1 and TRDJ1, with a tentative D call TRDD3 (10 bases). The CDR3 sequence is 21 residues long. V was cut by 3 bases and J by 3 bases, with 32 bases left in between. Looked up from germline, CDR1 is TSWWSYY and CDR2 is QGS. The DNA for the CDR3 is TGTGCTCTTGGGGAGAGGGCCTTCCTACTCGACTGGGGGATCCCCCCCGATAAACTCATCTTT. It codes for CALGERAFLLDWGIPPDKLIF.

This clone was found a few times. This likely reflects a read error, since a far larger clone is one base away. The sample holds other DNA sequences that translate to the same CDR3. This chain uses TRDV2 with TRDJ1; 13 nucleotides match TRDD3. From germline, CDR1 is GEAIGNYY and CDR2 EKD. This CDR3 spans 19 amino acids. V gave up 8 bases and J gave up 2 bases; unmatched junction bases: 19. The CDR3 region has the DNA TGTGCCTCCGATGAACTGGGGGATACGCAGGGACTCTATACCGATAAACTCATCTTT. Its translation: CASDELGDTQGLYTDKLIF.

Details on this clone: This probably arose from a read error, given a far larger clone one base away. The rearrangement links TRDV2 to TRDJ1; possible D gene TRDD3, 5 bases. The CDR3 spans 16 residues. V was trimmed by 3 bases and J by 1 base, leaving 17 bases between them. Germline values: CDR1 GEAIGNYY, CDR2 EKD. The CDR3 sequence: CACDGLLEEGTDKLIF. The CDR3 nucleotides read TGTGCCTGTGACGGACTACTGGAGGAAGGCACCGATAAACTCATCTTT.

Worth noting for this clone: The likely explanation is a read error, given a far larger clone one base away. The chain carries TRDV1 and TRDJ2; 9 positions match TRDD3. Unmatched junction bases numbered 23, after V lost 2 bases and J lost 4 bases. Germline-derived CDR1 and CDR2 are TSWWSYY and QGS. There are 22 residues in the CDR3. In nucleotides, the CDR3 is TGTGCTCTTGGGGAATTGTCCTGGGGACCGGGGGGATACTCATACCCGACAGCACAACTCTTCTTT. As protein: CALGELSWGPGGYSYPTAQLFF.

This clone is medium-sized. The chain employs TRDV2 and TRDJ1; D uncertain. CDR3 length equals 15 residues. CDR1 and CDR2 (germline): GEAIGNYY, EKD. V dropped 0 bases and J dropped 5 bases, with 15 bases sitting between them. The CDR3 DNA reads TGTGCCTGTGACACCGTGGGACGGGGTATGGATAAACTCATCTTT. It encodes CACDTVGRGMDKLIF.

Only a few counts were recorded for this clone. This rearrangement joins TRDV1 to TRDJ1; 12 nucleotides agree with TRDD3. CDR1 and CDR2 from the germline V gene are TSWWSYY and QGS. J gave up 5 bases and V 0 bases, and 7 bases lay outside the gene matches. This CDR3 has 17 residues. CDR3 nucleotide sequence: TGTGCTCTTGGGGAACTTTTCGTCTGGGGGATACGGGATAAACTCATCTTT. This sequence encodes CALGELFVWGIRDKLIF.

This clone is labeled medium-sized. The CDR3 DNA sequence: TGTGCCTGTGACACCGTCGGGGCAAGGGCACTACTACTACGGGGGGATATTCTAGTGCCCGATAAACTCATCTTT. Protein product: CACDTVGARALLLRGDILVPDKLIF. The gene calls are TRDV2 and TRDJ1; 8 bases agree with TRDD3. Unmatched junction bases numbered 35, after V lost 0 bases and J lost 3 bases. The CDR3 is 25 residues long. Germline V gene lookup returns CDR1 GEAIGNYY and CDR2 EKD.

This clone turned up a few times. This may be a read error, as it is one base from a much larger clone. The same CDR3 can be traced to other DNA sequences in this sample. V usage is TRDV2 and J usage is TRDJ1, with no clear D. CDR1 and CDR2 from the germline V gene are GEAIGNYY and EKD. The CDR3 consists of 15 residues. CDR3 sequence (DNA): TGTGCTTGTGACACCGTCGGTCCGGGGACCGATAAACTCATCTTT. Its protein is CACDTVGPGTDKLIF.